This T cell receptor (beta chain) was found in a study of T cell changes during pregnancy in multiple sclerosis. The table came from immunoSEQ multiplex PCR; TCRdb's copy has only in-frame clones and leaves some out. Of about 50,000 clones listed, more than 85% were seen once; the top ten hold about 0.4%. Germline V CDR1 and CDR2: WNHNN, SYGVQD (reference sequence). V was clipped by 5 bases and J by 7 bases; unmatched bases: 10. This CDR3 region has 15 residues. Sequenced here: CD4+ T cells from peripheral blood mononuclear cells, sampled after pregnancy. The TCR sequence derives from a female donor with multiple sclerosis, enrolled in a pregnancy study. The chain carries TRBV10-1 and TRBJ2-2, with 7 bases aligning to TRBD1. Written as DNA, the CDR3 is TGCGCCAGCAGTACAGGGGTTCTAGCCGGCGGGGAGCTGTTTTTT. It encodes CASSTGVLAGGELFF.